A selection of T cell receptor beta chains follows, all from one sample in a study of T cells in Graves' hyperthyroidism and ophthalmopathy. TCRdb reprocessed the multiplex PCR reads via MiXCR and lists one record per CDR3 protein. The sample contains under 650,000 distinct CDR3 sequences, about a sixth of which appear only once. The material sequenced was blood. The receptor source for this set is a woman in her 30s with Graves' hyperthyroidism. The CDR3 runs from the conserved cysteine through the conserved F or W. A D gene is named only where the DNA matches it firmly. Expanded clones get a size class; other rows say once, few or many, or leave the size out.

d_call clone_size j_call v_call cdr3_aa cdr3_nt
- many TRBJ2-2 TRBV7-8 CASSPWGTGRLNTGELFF TGTGCCAGCAGCCCATGGGGTACAGGGAGACTAAACACCGGGGAGCTGTTTTTT
- few TRBJ1-2 TRBV27 CASRAGREGFHGYTF TGTGCCAGCAGGGCAGGGAGGGAGGGGTTCCATGGCTACACCTTC
- many TRBJ2-4 TRBV30 CAWIAQGGNIQYF TGTGCCTGGATCGCGCAGGGTGGCAACATTCAGTACTTC
TRBD2 few TRBJ2-2 TRBV9 CASSPREGRTGELFF TGTGCCAGCAGCCCTCGGGAGGGCCGCACCGGGGAGCTGTTTTTT
TRBD2 - TRBJ2-2 TRBV7-9 CASSYSGSGTGELFF TGTGCCAGCAGCTATAGCGGGAGTGGAACCGGGGAGCTGTTTTTT
TRBD1 many TRBJ1-1 TRBV27 CASSLRNRGAEAFF TGTGCCAGCAGTTTGCGCAACAGGGGCGCTGAAGCTTTCTTT
TRBD1 - TRBJ2-5 TRBV20-1 CSARDQAGQGRETQYF TGCAGTGCTAGAGATCAGGCGGGACAGGGGAGAGAGACCCAGTACTTC
TRBD2 - TRBJ2-1 TRBV19 CASSRTSGRSYEQFF TGTGCCAGTAGCCGGACTAGCGGGAGAAGCTATGAGCAGTTCTTC
- many TRBJ2-1 TRBV6-2/TRBV6-3 CASSYLGRNNEQFF TGTGCCAGCAGTTACCTGGGACGGAACAATGAGCAGTTCTTC
- few TRBJ2-3 TRBV5-1 CASSLGGGGLGTDTQYF TGCGCCAGCAGCTTAGGAGGCGGGGGCTTAGGCACAGATACGCAGTATTTT
TRBD2 many TRBJ2-1 TRBV2 CASSEATSGIYNEQFF TGTGCCAGCAGTGAAGCGACTAGCGGGATATACAATGAGCAGTTCTTC
TRBD2 many TRBJ2-1 TRBV5-1 CASSPVAGANEQFF TGCGCCAGCAGCCCCGTAGCGGGAGCGAATGAGCAGTTCTTC
- many TRBJ2-6 TRBV7-8 CASSLGYSGANVLTF TGTGCCAGCAGCTTAGGTTACTCTGGGGCCAACGTCCTGACTTTC
- few TRBJ2-6 TRBV7-2 CASSLNGDLRANVLTF TGTGCCAGCAGCTTAAATGGAGACCTTCGGGCCAACGTCCTGACTTTC
- - TRBJ2-3 TRBV7-9 CASSLVLVNTQYF TGTGCCAGCAGCTTAGTGTTGGTGAATACGCAGTATTTT
- many TRBJ2-3 TRBV5-1 CASRSDTNTDTQYF TGCGCCAGCAGGTCGGACACTAACACAGATACGCAGTATTTT
TRBD1 many TRBJ2-7 TRBV28 CASSLEGQGGHEQYF TGTGCCAGCAGTTTAGAGGGACAGGGAGGCCACGAGCAGTACTTC
TRBD1 many TRBJ1-2 TRBV6-1 CASTPQGFWGYTF TGTGCCAGCACCCCACAGGGGTTTTGGGGCTACACCTTC
TRBD1 - TRBJ2-5 TRBV24-1 CATSDLDRDGETQYF TGTGCCACCAGTGATTTAGACAGGGATGGAGAGACCCAGTACTTC
- - TRBJ1-3 TRBV20-1 CSAFDPGGVSGNTIYF TGCAGTGCTTTCGACCCTGGGGGGGTCTCTGGAAACACCATATATTTT
- many TRBJ2-7 TRBV6-2/TRBV6-3 CASMGFSANSYEQYF TGTGCCAGCATGGGTTTTTCTGCAAACTCCTACGAGCAGTACTTC
TRBD2 - TRBJ2-2 TRBV4-1 CASSQKIAGINTGELFF TGCGCCAGCAGCCAGAAGATAGCGGGAATAAACACCGGGGAGCTGTTTTTT
TRBD2 many TRBJ2-7 TRBV6-1 CASSYAGLAGDEQYF TGTGCCAGCAGTTACGCGGGACTAGCGGGAGACGAGCAGTACTTC
- few TRBJ1-2 TRBV6-2/TRBV6-3 CASSYTFGSTGYTF TGTGCCAGCAGTTATACTTTCGGCAGTACTGGCTACACCTTC
- many TRBJ1-2 TRBV30 CAWMGTIEGYTF TGTGCCTGGATGGGGACAATCGAAGGCTACACCTTC
TRBD2 - TRBJ2-1 TRBV18 CASSPPRLAEHNEQFF TGTGCCAGCTCACCGCCGAGACTAGCGGAACACAATGAGCAGTTCTTC
- few TRBJ1-6 TRBV20-1 CSARGRTVSRVNSPLHF TGCAGTGCTAGAGGCCGGACAGTTTCACGGGTTAATTCACCCCTCCACTTT
- few TRBJ1-5 TRBV27 CASRTRLGARNQPQHF TGTGCCAGCAGAACACGGCTGGGGGCGCGAAATCAGCCCCAGCATTTT
- few TRBJ2-7 TRBV6-2/TRBV6-3 CASSSLPGAGDEQYF TGTGCCAGCAGCTCTTTACCGGGAGCGGGCGACGAGCAGTACTTC
- many TRBJ2-4 TRBV28 CASRLRGENIQYF TGTGCCAGTCGGCTGAGGGGTGAAAACATTCAGTACTTC
- - TRBJ1-1 TRBV28 CASLQGSGNTEAFF TGTGCCAGTTTACAGGGTTCGGGTAACACTGAAGCTTTCTTT
TRBD1 once TRBJ2-1 TRBV28 CASRVGTGALYNEQFF TGTGCCAGCAGAGTAGGGACAGGGGCGCTCTACAATGAGCAGTTCTTC
- many TRBJ2-1 TRBV7-2 CASSFPSGAFIEQFF TGTGCCAGCAGCTTTCCCTCTGGGGCTTTTATTGAGCAGTTCTTC
- many TRBJ1-5 TRBV2 CASRAGDTSNQPQHF TGTGCCAGCCGGGCAGGTGACACTAGCAATCAGCCCCAGCATTTT
TRBD1 - TRBJ1-6 TRBV20-1 CSARDRGSNSPLHF TGCAGTGCTAGGGACAGGGGGAGTAATTCACCCCTCCACTTT
TRBD1 few TRBJ1-2 TRBV28 CASTPGTDNYGYTF TGTGCCAGCACCCCCGGGACAGATAACTATGGCTACACCTTC
- many TRBJ2-5 TRBV3-1 CASRPQGLQETQYF TGTGCCAGCAGACCTCAGGGGCTACAAGAGACCCAGTACTTC
TRBD1 - TRBJ1-5 TRBV19 CASSDSRGLQPQHF TGTGCCAGTAGTGACTCCAGGGGGCTCCAGCCCCAGCATTTT
- many TRBJ1-2 TRBV7-2 CASGGFGVGYTF TGTGCCAGCGGAGGGTTCGGGGTTGGCTACACCTTC
TRBD2 few TRBJ2-7 TRBV3-1 CASKASGQMYEQYF TGTGCCAGCAAGGCTAGCGGCCAAATGTACGAGCAGTACTTC
TRBD1 - TRBJ1-5 TRBV10-3 CATSLTGEFYQPRHF TGTGCCACCTCCCTCACAGGGGAGTTTTATCAGCCCCGGCATTTT
- few TRBJ2-7 TRBV7-3 CASSLRGVASEQYF TGTGCCAGCAGCTTGAGAGGGGTAGCTTCCGAGCAGTACTTC
TRBD2 many TRBJ2-3 TRBV7-9 CASSLTSGRLPGTDTQYF TGTGCCAGCAGCCTGACTAGCGGGAGGCTCCCCGGCACAGATACGCAATATTTT
TRBD2 - TRBJ2-1 TRBV18 CASSTASGSNEQFF TGTGCCAGCTCCACAGCTAGCGGGAGTAATGAGCAGTTCTTC
- many TRBJ2-3 TRBV20-1 CSANSQHTDTQYF TGCAGTGCGAACTCCCAACACACAGATACGCAGTATTTT
- - TRBJ2-7 TRBV7-2 CASSADGYGSSQQYF TGTGCCAGCAGCGCGGACGGCTACGGGTCCTCCCAGCAGTACTTC
TRBD1 - TRBJ1-1 TRBV2 CASRKDRAAEAFF TGTGCCAGCAGGAAAGACAGGGCCGCTGAAGCTTTCTTT
TRBD1 few TRBJ2-2 TRBV27 CASSSEGQGVFEVTGELFF TGTGCCAGCAGCTCAGAAGGACAGGGGGTCTTCGAGGTCACCGGGGAGCTGTTTTTT
- many TRBJ1-1 TRBV7-2 CASSLVPNTEAFF TGTGCCAGCAGCTTAGTCCCGAACACTGAAGCTTTCTTT
- few TRBJ2-3 TRBV24-1 CATSDYGQTSTDTQYF TGTGCCACCAGTGACTACGGACAGACTAGCACAGATACGCAGTATTTT